The entry that follows covers one TCR beta chain sequence. Its antigen is not known. The data derive from a study of a mutant IDH1 vaccine in newly diagnosed glioma. Across the whole study: The treated population exhibited a male proportion of roughly 60%, a female proportion of around 38%, and a mean age of approximately 42 years. Prior therapy was radiotherapy, temozolomide, or both; most received both.

Time point of the sample: baseline, week 1 (first vaccination visit). As for treatment: pre-vaccination baseline after standard-of-care therapy. Donors' newly diagnosed IDH1-mutant WHO grade 3 or 4 astrocytomas lacked nuclear ATRX. Study-wide results and limits: Apparently unrelated to pseudoprogression were changes in the top peripheral T cell clonotypes.

The table came from immunoSEQ multiplex PCR; TCRdb's copy has only in-frame clones and leaves some out. The sample holds about 92,000 clones; around four fifths are singletons and the top ten take approximately 7.6%. CDR3 length: 13 residues. V was cut by 7 bases and J by 9 bases, with 16 bases left in between. Germline values: CDR1 MDHEN, CDR2 SYDVKM. The sample here was PBMCs, taken from a glioma patient treated with radiotherapy, temozolomide or both. The TCR originated in a man aged 35 to 55 with glioma. The chain couples TRBV28 to TRBJ2-1; D perhaps matches TRBD2 (5 bases). The CDR3 region is CASKTLTAGEQFF. In nucleotides, the CDR3 is TGTGCCAGCAAAACCCTGACCGCGGGTGAGCAGTTCTTC.